Below are 24 T cell receptor beta chains sequenced from a single sample in a study of OX40 agonist ivuxolimab in advanced cancers. Method: immunoSEQ multiplex PCR; TCRdb's copy keeps in-frame clones and lacks some. The repertoire includes some 5,600 clones, 71% of them detected once, and more than 55% sits in the top ten. The sequenced sample was CD4+ or CD8+ T cells sorted from blood, obtained in a trial of the OX40 agonist ivuxolimab. These receptors came from an adult with an advanced solid tumor such as melanoma, head and neck, liver or kidney cancer.

The V and J genes are TRBV9 and TRBJ1-1; 8 nucleotides agree with TRBD1. This CDR3 has 13 amino acids. Trimming cost V 7 bases and J 1 base; bases outside gene matches: 3. In germline, CDR1 is SGDLS, CDR2 YYNGEE. The CDR3 DNA reads as TGTGCCAGCGGGGACAGGCCGAACACTGAAGCTTTCTTT. This gives the protein CASGDRPNTEAFF.

The chain has TRBV2 and TRBJ2-7; TRBD1 or TRBD2 may be the D gene (5 bases each). The V gene lost 6 bases and the J gene lost 5 bases, with 20 bases spanning the gap. The CDR3 totals 15 residues. Germline values: CDR1 SNHLY, CDR2 FYNNEI. CDR3 DNA sequence: TGTGCCAGCAGCCCCCGTGGAGAGGGGTTCGACGAGCAGTACTTC. It specifies CASSPRGEGFDEQYF.

The chain recombines TRBV5-4 with TRBJ2-7; weak D call: TRBD1 (5 bases). The length of the CDR3 is 13 residues. The V gene lost 0 bases and the J gene lost 4 bases, with 8 bases spanning the gap. The germline V gene encodes CDR1 SGHNT and CDR2 YYREEE (reference sequence). The CDR3 DNA follows: TGTGCCAGCAGCTTGGGGACACCTTACGAGCAGTACTTC. Its protein is CASSLGTPYEQYF.

This chain connects TRBV29-1 to TRBJ2-7; the match to TRBD2 covers 7 bases. The CDR3 loop spans 15 amino acids. Germline-derived CDR1 and CDR2 are SQVTM and ANQGSEA. The junction had 5 bases not matched to a gene; V was cut back by 0 bases and J by 0 bases. CDR3 protein: CSVEEVRGSSYEQYF. CDR3 coding DNA: TGCAGCGTTGAAGAAGTGCGGGGGTCCTCCTACGAGCAGTACTTC.

The V gene is TRBV4-1, the J gene TRBJ2-7, with a possible D match to TRBD2 (6 bases). The CDR3 has 11 amino acids. Trimming left V 4 bases short and J 6 bases short, with 7 bases between. CDR1 and CDR2 (germline): MGHRA, YSYEKL. The CDR3 DNA reads TGCGCCAGCAGCCGGGGAGGCGAGCAGTACTTC. It is translated as CASSRGGEQYF.

This chain joins TRBV4-3 and TRBJ2-2, with 8 bases aligning to TRBD2. Unmatched junction bases numbered 12, after V lost 4 bases and J lost 2 bases. The CDR3 spans 18 residues. CDR1 LGHNA and CDR2 YSLEER come from the germline V gene. CDR3 region: CASSPLLAAKTNTGELFF. The CDR3 nucleotides are TGCGCCAGCAGCCCGTTACTAGCGGCCAAGACCAACACCGGGGAGCTGTTTTTT.

The chain recombines TRBV6-6 with TRBJ2-7; 8 bases map to TRBD2. The trim removed 8 bases at V and 0 bases at J, leaving 3 bases unmatched. Germline V gene lookup returns CDR1 MNHNY and CDR2 SVGAGI (reference sequence). This CDR3 contains 13 residues. The DNA of the CDR3 is TGTGCCAGCGGAACTAGCGGCTCCTACGAGCAGTACTTC. It is translated as CASGTSGSYEQYF.

A few counts support this clone. This chain links TRBV7-2 with TRBJ2-5; D is undetermined. V shed 2 bases and J shed 5 bases, with 3 bases lying between them. The CDR3 loop spans 11 amino acids. Germline CDR1 SGHTA, CDR2 FQGNSA. The CDR3 DNA reads TGTGCCAGCAGCTTAAAGGAGACCCAGTACTTC. Translating gives CASSLKETQYF.

This clone occurred a few times. The J gene is TRBJ2-1, the V gene TRBV5-6; 9 positions agree with TRBD1. This CDR3 is built from 15 residues. Germline values: CDR1 SGHDT, CDR2 YYEEEE. With 2 bases clipped from V and 3 bases from J, the junction kept 3 bases outside the gene matches. The CDR3 spells CASSLQGALYNEQFF. CDR3 coding DNA: TGTGCCAGCAGCTTACAGGGGGCCCTCTACAATGAGCAGTTCTTC.

The chain combines TRBV11-1 with TRBJ2-7; TRBD2 aligns across 7 bases. Germline assignment: CDR1 SGHAT and CDR2 FQDESV (reference sequence). V lost 5 bases to trimming and J lost 4 bases; unmatched junction nucleotides: 5. CDR3 length: 13 residues. The CDR3 sequence: CASSPGRAYEQYF. The CDR3 coding sequence is TGTGCCAGCAGCCCTGGGAGGGCTTACGAGCAGTACTTC. The full variable domain, in which reference TRBV11-1 and TRBJ2-7 provide the parts outside the CDR3, is EAEVAQSPRYKITEKSQAVAFWCDPISGHATLYWYRQILGQGPELLVQFQDESVVDDSQLPKDRFSAERLKGVDSTLKIQPAELGDSAMYLCASSPGRAYEQYFGPGTRLTVT.

This clone appeared once. CDR3 residues: CASSLVDSYNEQFF. The CDR3 bases are TGCGCCAGCAGCTTGGTGGACTCCTACAATGAGCAGTTCTTC. V and J are TRBV5-1 and TRBJ2-1, with D unclear. The germline gives CDR1 SGHRS, CDR2 YFSETQ. V dropped 0 bases and J dropped 0 bases, with 4 bases sitting between them. This CDR3 is 14 amino acids long.

The rearrangement joins TRBV18 to TRBJ1-2; perhaps TRBD1 as D (5 bases). The germline V gene encodes CDR1 KGHSH and CDR2 LQKENI. The CDR3 is 14 amino acids. The V end was cut by 3 bases, the J end by 6 bases, with 14 bases between. Here the CDR3 DNA reads TGTGCCAGCTCACCGCAGGGCCCTACTGATGGCTACACCTTC. Translating gives CASSPQGPTDGYTF.

The rearrangement uses TRBV7-9 and TRBJ1-1; D not resolved. Deletions cut 3 bases from V and 8 bases from J, with 10 bases between. Germline V lookup: CDR1 SEHNR, CDR2 FQNEAQ (reference sequence). The CDR3 consists of 12 residues. CDR3 DNA: TGTGCCAGCAGCTTGGACCTTAAAGAAGCTTTCTTT. This gives the protein CASSLDLKEAFF.

The chain couples TRBV14 to TRBJ2-3; D possibly matches TRBD1 or TRBD2 (6 bases each). Germline CDR1 reads SGHDN; CDR2 reads FVKESK. With 4 bases removed from V and 7 bases from J, the gap between germline ends came to 9 bases. The CDR3 sequence is 12 residues long. CDR3 sequence reads: CASSRRGHTQYF. The CDR3 DNA reads as TGTGCCAGCAGCCGACGGGGGCATACGCAGTATTTT. The complete variable domain, with remaining parts taken from reference TRBV14 and TRBJ2-3, reads EAGVTQFPSHSVIEKGQTVTLRCDPISGHDNLYWYRRVMGKEIKFLLHFVKESKQDESGMPNNRFLAERTGGTYSTLKVQPAELEDSGVYFCASSRRGHTQYFGPGTRLTVL.

The rearrangement links TRBV5-8 to TRBJ1-5, with 8 bases aligning to TRBD1. This CDR3 is built from 14 residues. Germline assignment: CDR1 SGHTS and CDR2 YDEGEE. J lost 3 bases, V lost 3 bases, and 2 bases had no gene match. CDR3 residues: CASSWTGNNQPQHF. For the CDR3, the DNA is TGTGCCAGCAGCTGGACAGGGAACAATCAGCCCCAGCATTTT.

The J gene is TRBJ2-7, the V gene TRBV5-1; tentatively, D is TRBD1 or TRBD2 (5 bases each). The germline V gene has CDR1 SGHRS and CDR2 YFSETQ. The CDR3 has 12 amino acids. V lost 4 bases to trimming and J lost 5 bases, with 10 bases between them. The CDR3 region is CASSVGPHEQYF. The CDR3 nucleotides are TGCGCCAGCAGCGTGGGACCCCACGAGCAGTACTTC.

The V gene is TRBV7-2, the J gene TRBJ2-1; D might be TRBD1 (5 bases). Germline V lookup: CDR1 SGHTA, CDR2 FQGNSA. The CDR3 covers 15 residues. V lost 3 bases, J lost 3 bases, and 12 bases lay in between. The DNA of the CDR3 is TGTGCCAGCAGCTTGGGGCTGTCCATCTACAATGAGCAGTTCTTC. This codes for CASSLGLSIYNEQFF.

This clone was seen a handful of times. The chain links TRBV4-3 to TRBJ1-6; D remains ambiguous. This CDR3 contains 14 residues. The ends were cut back, 0 bases at V and 9 bases at J, with 9 bases in the middle. Germline CDR1 reads LGHNA; CDR2 reads YSLEER. CDR3 nucleotides: TGCGCCAGCAGCCAAGATTTCGGGGTTTCACCCCTCCACTTT. It codes for CASSQDFGVSPLHF.

V and J are TRBV7-9 and TRBJ2-5; the D gene is possibly TRBD1 (8 bases). There are 17 residues in the CDR3. Germline values: CDR1 SEHNR, CDR2 FQNEAQ (reference sequence). V was cut by 1 base and J by 5 bases, with 20 bases left in between. The CDR3 coding sequence is TGTGCCAGCAGCTTAGTGAGGACAGGGAGGGACAGGGAGACCCAGTACTTC. The encoded protein is CASSLVRTGRDRETQYF.

The chain is built from TRBV2 and TRBJ2-3, with D possibly TRBD2 on 6 matching bases. The CDR3 runs to 16 residues. Germline CDR1 is SNHLY and CDR2 is FYNNEI. V lost 2 bases to trimming and J lost 0 bases, with 12 bases between them. For the CDR3, the DNA is TGTGCCAGCAGTGAATGGGGGACTGCTAGCACAGATACGCAGTATTTT. Translation: CASSEWGTASTDTQYF.

This clone was found a few times. The DNA of the CDR3 is TGTGCCACCCAACAGGACAGAGCAACTGAATACGAGCAGTACTTC. Protein: CATQQDRATEYEQYF. V is TRBV15 and J is TRBJ2-7; D may be TRBD1 (6 bases). CDR1 and CDR2 (germline): LNHNV, YYDKDF (reference sequence). Trimming shortened V by 8 bases and J by 4 bases, and 21 bases separated the two germline ends. This CDR3 has 15 amino acids.

The V call is TRBV2, the J call TRBJ2-1; 7 bases fit TRBD1. The trim removed 4 bases at V and 7 bases at J, leaving 19 bases unmatched. Germline assignment: CDR1 SNHLY and CDR2 FYNNEI. This CDR3 contains 18 residues. In nucleotides, the CDR3 is TGTGCCAGCAGTGGACTCGGCCCCAGGGGGACGGTGGTTAATGAGCAGTTCTTC. It translates to CASSGLGPRGTVVNEQFF.

The V and J genes are TRBV5-4 and TRBJ2-1; 9 bases map to TRBD2. This CDR3 spans 13 amino acids. V lost 4 bases and J lost 8; bases outside the gene matches: 4. CDR1 is SGHNT, CDR2 YYREEE, per germline (reference sequence). CDR3 bases: TGTGCCAGCAGCGCGGGAGGGCCCCATGAGCAGTTCTTC. Encoded protein: CASSAGGPHEQFF.

The genes are TRBV30 and TRBJ1-1, with D perhaps matching TRBD1 (5 bases). CDR3 size: 12 residues. V dropped 4 bases and J dropped 6 bases, with 12 bases sitting between them. From germline, CDR1 is GTSNPN and CDR2 SVGIG (reference sequence). The CDR3 protein is CAWTSGLSEAFF. The CDR3 coding sequence is TGTGCCTGGACCTCAGGGTTGTCTGAAGCTTTCTTT.